This TCR beta chain stems from a study of OX40 agonist ivuxolimab in advanced cancers. Across the whole study: About 40% of patients had received prior checkpoint inhibitor therapy. Notes on the study in general: The CD4+ and CD8+ T cells in the blood had expanded clonally by week 6 at 0.1 to 3.0 mg/kg. The investigators did not determine what antigen specificity the expanded peripheral T cells had. The study found that CD8+ T cells averaged more expanded clones than CD4+.

Clones were read by immunoSEQ multiplex PCR, and TCRdb kept only the in-frame ones, dropping some. Of roughly 63,000 clones in the sample, 80% to 90% are singletons; the top ten hold roughly 10%. Germline V gives CDR1 SGHTA, CDR2 FQGNSA. This CDR3 comprises 14 residues. V dropped 4 bases and J dropped 8; count of bases not matched to a gene: 9. In its sample, this clone was seen once. Its antigen is not known. Source: CD4+ or CD8+ T cells sorted from blood, taken in a trial of the OX40 agonist ivuxolimab. This sequence originates from an adult with an advanced solid tumor such as melanoma, head and neck, liver or kidney cancer. This chain connects TRBV7-2 to TRBJ2-5, with 8 positions matching TRBD1. CDR3 bases: TGTGCCAGCAGCTGGGTGACAGGGGTCGACACCCAGTACTTC. This sequence encodes CASSWVTGVDTQYF.